The clone carrying this T cell receptor beta chain has just one count. The PCR made use of 60 Vbeta and 13 Jbeta primers. Measured with immunoSEQ multiplex PCR; TCRdb has only the in-frame clones, and not every one. The data hold nearly 110,000 clones, with around 73% observed a single time. The data were taken from a study of cytomegalovirus exposure and HLA in healthy donors. This CDR3 is 16 amino acids long. In germline, CDR1 is SEHNR, CDR2 FQNEAQ (reference sequence). V dropped 0 bases and J dropped 3 bases, with 14 bases sitting between them. J is TRBJ1-2 and V is TRBV7-9; no clear D gene. The material sequenced was PBMCs. The TCR was taken from a young man in good health and CMV-seronegative. The chain's CDR3 is CASSLAGGNVDYGYTF. The CDR3 DNA reads as TGTGCCAGCAGCTTAGCGGGAGGAAACGTCGACTATGGCTACACCTTC.